The clone carrying this TCR beta chain was found many times. Its specificity is unknown. The sample is drawn from a study of metastatic and nonmetastatic thyroid tumors. Study context: It was across blood and tumor or nodule tissue from malignant and benign thyroid patients that repertoires were compared.

General study points: When malignant thyroid tumors were compared with benign nodules, TCR beta diversity was reportedly significantly higher in the malignant tumors. This held in both blood and tumor samples.

TCRdb re-analyzed the PCR reads using MiXCR. The sample records 20,000 to 25,000 clones, roughly an eighth being singletons. Ahead of thyroid surgery, no patient had received treatment of any kind. Germline lookup yields CDR1 SGDLS and CDR2 YYNGEE. With 3 bases removed from V and 1 base from J, the gap between germline ends came to 9 bases. The CDR3 runs to 14 residues. The J gene is TRBJ2-3, the V gene TRBV9; perhaps TRBD2 as D (6 bases). The sample taken for sequencing was blood. The TCR sequence derives from a female donor with papillary thyroid cancer or a benign thyroid nodule (not recorded which). Some clones in this sample may be carry-over from other donors' samples. CDR3 sequence (DNA): TGTGCCAGCAGCGCGTCTAGCGGCACAGATACGCAGTATTTT. It specifies CASSASSGTDTQYF.